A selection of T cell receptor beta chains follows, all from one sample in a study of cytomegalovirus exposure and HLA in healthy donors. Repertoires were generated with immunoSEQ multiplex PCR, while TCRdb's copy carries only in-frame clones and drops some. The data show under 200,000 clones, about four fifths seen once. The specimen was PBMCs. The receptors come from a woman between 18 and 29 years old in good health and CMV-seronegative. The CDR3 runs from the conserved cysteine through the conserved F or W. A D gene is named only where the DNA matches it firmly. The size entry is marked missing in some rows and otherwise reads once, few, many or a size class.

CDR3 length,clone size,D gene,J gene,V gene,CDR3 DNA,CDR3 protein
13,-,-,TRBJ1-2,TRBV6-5,TGTGCCAGCAGTTACGAGGGATTCTTGGGCTACACCTTC,CASSYEGFLGYTF
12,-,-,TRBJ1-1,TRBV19,TGTGCCAGTAGTAAGAGGGGACTGGAAGCTTTCTTT,CASSKRGLEAFF
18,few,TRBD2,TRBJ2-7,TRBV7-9,TGTTCCAGCAGCTTAGAAACTAGCGGGACTCTTCTCTCCTACGAGCAGTACTTC,CSSSLETSGTLLSYEQYF
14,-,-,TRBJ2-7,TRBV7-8,TGTGCCAGCATCCCAACCCGTAGCTCCTACGAGCAGCACTTC,CASIPTRSSYEQHF
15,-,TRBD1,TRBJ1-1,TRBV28,TGTGCCAGCAGTGGGGGGGGACAGGGCCACACTGAAGCTTTCTTT,CASSGGGQGHTEAFF
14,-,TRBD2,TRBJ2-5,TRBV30,TGTGCCTGGAGACTAGCGGGAGGACAAGAGACCCAGTACTTC,CAWRLAGGQETQYF
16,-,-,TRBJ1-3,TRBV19,TGTGCCAGTAGTTTAGACAACACGTACTCTGGAAACACCATATATTTT,CASSLDNTYSGNTIYF
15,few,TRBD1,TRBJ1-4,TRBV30,TGTGCCTGGAGTACTGACAGGGGCACAGATGAAAAACTGTTTTTT,CAWSTDRGTDEKLFF
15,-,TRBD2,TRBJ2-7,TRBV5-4,TGTGCCAGCAGCCCCGGGACTAGCGCGATCTACGAGCAGTACTTC,CASSPGTSAIYEQYF
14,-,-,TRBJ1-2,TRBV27,TGTGCCAGCAGCCATGAAGGGGCAGCCTATGGCTACACCTTC,CASSHEGAAYGYTF
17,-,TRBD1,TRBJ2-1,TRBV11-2,TGTGCCAGCAGCATGGCCGGGACAGGGGGCGCTCCGCGGGAGCAGTTCTTC,CASSMAGTGGAPREQFF
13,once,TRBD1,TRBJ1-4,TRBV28,TGTGCCAGCAGTCGACAGGGGGGCGAAAAACTGTTTTTT,CASSRQGGEKLFF
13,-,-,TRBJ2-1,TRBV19,TGTGCCAGTAGTATCTATGAATACAATGAGCAGTTCTTC,CASSIYEYNEQFF
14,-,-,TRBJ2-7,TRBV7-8,TGTGCCAGCAGCCAAGACAGTGGAATATCGGAGCAGTACTTC,CASSQDSGISEQYF
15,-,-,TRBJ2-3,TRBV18,TGTGCCAGCTCACCAACGCGGTCTAGCACAGATACGCAGTATTTT,CASSPTRSSTDTQYF
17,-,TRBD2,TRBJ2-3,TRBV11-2,TGTGCCAGCAGCTTATTCTCACCTAGCGGTTTTACAGATACGCAGTATTTT,CASSLFSPSGFTDTQYF
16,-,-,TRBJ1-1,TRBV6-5,TGTGCCAGCAGTTACTCGTCGGCACAGATGAACACTGAAGCTTTCTTT,CASSYSSAQMNTEAFF
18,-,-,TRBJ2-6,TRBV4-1,TGCGCCAGCAGCCAAGATTCGGGCGGGCGCTCTGGGGCCAACGTCCTGACTTTC,CASSQDSGGRSGANVLTF
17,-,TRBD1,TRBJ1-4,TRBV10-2,TGCGCCAGCAGTGAGTCGATAGCCCCAGGGGGCGGTGAAAAACTGTTTTTT,CASSESIAPGGGEKLFF
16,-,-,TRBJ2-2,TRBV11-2,TGTGCCAGCAGCTCCCGGTGGACAGCGAACACCGGGGAGCTGTTTTTT,CASSSRWTANTGELFF
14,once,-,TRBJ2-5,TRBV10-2,TGCGCCAGCAGTGTTACAGGGTCGGTGGAGACCCAGTACTTC,CASSVTGSVETQYF
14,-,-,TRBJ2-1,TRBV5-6,TGTGCCAGCAGCATTGGGGAGTACTACAATGAGCAGTTCTTC,CASSIGEYYNEQFF
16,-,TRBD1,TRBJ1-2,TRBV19,TGTGCCAGTAGTATACGGGCCGGGACAGGGGCTTATGGCTACACCTTC,CASSIRAGTGAYGYTF
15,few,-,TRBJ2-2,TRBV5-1,TGCGCCAGCAGCTTAGCAGCGGCGAACACCGGGGAGCTGTTTTTT,CASSLAAANTGELFF
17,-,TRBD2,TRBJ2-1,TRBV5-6,TGTGCCAGCAGCTTGGAGGGTAGCGGGAGTACCTACAATGAGCAGTTCTTC,CASSLEGSGSTYNEQFF
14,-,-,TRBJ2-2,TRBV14,TGTGCCAGCAGCCCCGGTCGGAACACCGGGGAGCTGTTTTTT,CASSPGRNTGELFF
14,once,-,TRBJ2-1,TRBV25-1,TGTGCCAGCAGTCCCCGGGGCTCCTACAATGAGCAGTTCTTC,CASSPRGSYNEQFF
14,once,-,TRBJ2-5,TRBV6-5,TGTGCCAGCAGTTACTCGAGGGCAGGCGGGGCCCAGTACTTC,CASSYSRAGGAQYF
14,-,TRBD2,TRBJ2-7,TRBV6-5,TGTGCCAGCAGGTTAGCGGGAGCCAGCGCTGAGCAGTACTTC,CASRLAGASAEQYF
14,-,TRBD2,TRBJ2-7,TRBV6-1,TGTGCCAGCAGTAAAGCGGGAGGCTCCTACGAGCAGTACTTC,CASSKAGGSYEQYF
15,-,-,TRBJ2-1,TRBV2,TGTGCCAGCACCCAAGCGGATAACTCCTACAATGAGCAGTTCTTC,CASTQADNSYNEQFF
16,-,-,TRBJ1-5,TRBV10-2,TGCGCCAGCAGTGAGTTCAGGGTGAATAGCAATCAGCCCCAGCATTTT,CASSEFRVNSNQPQHF
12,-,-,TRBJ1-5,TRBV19,TGTGCCAGTTCGCCAGGGTATCAGCCCCAGCATTTT,CASSPGYQPQHF
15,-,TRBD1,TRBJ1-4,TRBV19,TGTGCCAGTAGTGGGACGGACAGGGTAAATGAAAAACTGTTTTTT,CASSGTDRVNEKLFF
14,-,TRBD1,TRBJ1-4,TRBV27,TGTGCCAGCAGCATGCGAGACAGGGGTGAAAAACTGTTTTTT,CASSMRDRGEKLFF
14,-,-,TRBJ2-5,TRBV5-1,TGCGCCAGCACCATAAGGACAGCCCAAGAGACCCAGTACTTC,CASTIRTAQETQYF
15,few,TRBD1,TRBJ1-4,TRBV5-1,TGCGCCAGCAGCTTGGATACAGGGGGTCGAGAAAAACTGTTTTTT,CASSLDTGGREKLFF
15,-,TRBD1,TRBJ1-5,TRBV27,TGTGCCAGCAGTTCAGGGACAGGGAGCAATCAGCCCCAGCATTTT,CASSSGTGSNQPQHF
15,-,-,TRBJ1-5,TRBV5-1,TGCGCCAGCAGCTTGACAGGATACCTGAATCAGCCCCAGCATTTT,CASSLTGYLNQPQHF
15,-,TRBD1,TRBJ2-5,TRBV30,TGTGCCTGGAGTTGGGACAGGGGACGCCAAGAGACCCAGTACTTC,CAWSWDRGRQETQYF
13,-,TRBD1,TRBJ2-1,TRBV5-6,TGTGCCAGCAGCCGGGACAGGGCCCATGAGCAGTTCTTC,CASSRDRAHEQFF
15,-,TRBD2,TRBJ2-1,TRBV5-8,TGTGCCGGCAGCCCCGGGACTAGGAACTACAATGAGCAGTTCTTC,CAGSPGTRNYNEQFF
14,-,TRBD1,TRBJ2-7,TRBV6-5,TGTGCCAGCAGCATAGGGGGACAGGGGGGCGAGCAGTACTTC,CASSIGGQGGEQYF
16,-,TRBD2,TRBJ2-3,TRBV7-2,TGTGCCAGCAGCTTAGGACGCGGGAGAGAGGCAGATACGCAGTATTTT,CASSLGRGREADTQYF
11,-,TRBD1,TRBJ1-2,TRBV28,TGTGCCAGCAGTTGGACAGGTGGCTACACCTTC,CASSWTGGYTF
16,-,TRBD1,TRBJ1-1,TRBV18,TGTGCCAGCTCACCAGGGACAGGGGGCGGAGGGACTGAAGCTTTCTTT,CASSPGTGGGGTEAFF
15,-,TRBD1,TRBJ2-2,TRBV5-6,TGTGCCAGCAGCCCCTCAGGGGGTGGCACCGGGGAGCTGTTTTTT,CASSPSGGGTGELFF
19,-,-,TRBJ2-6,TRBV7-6,TGTGCCAGCAGCCCCTGGATCGGCGGCGGTAGCTCTGGGGCCAACGTCCTGACTTTC,CASSPWIGGGSSGANVLTF
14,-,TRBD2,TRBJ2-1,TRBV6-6,TGTGCCAGCAACCGACTAGCGGAATACAATGAGCAGTTCTTC,CASNRLAEYNEQFF
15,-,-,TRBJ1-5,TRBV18,TGTGCCAGCCCCGTCGGGCGGGATAGCAATCAGCCCCAGCATTTT,CASPVGRDSNQPQHF
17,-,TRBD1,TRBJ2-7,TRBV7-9,TGTTCCAGCAGCTCGATGTACGGGACAGGGGGGTTCCACGAGCAGTACTTC,CSSSSMYGTGGFHEQYF
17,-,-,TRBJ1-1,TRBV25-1,TGTGCCAGCAGTGACCCAGGGTCCGACTCGAGCTACACTGAAGCTTTCTTT,CASSDPGSDSSYTEAFF
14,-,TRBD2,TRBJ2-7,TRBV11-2,TGTGCCAGCAGCTTAGATCGGGGGGCCTACGAGCAGTACTTC,CASSLDRGAYEQYF
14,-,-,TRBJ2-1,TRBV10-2,TGCGCCAGCAGTGACCCACAGGGCTACAATGAGCAGTTCTTC,CASSDPQGYNEQFF
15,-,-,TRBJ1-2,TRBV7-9,TGTGCCAGCAGCTTAGTATTAGGGCAGGGCTATGGCTACACCTTC,CASSLVLGQGYGYTF
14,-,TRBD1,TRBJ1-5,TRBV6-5,TGTGCCAGCAGTTTGACAGGGGGGGCTCAGCCCCAGCATTTT,CASSLTGGAQPQHF
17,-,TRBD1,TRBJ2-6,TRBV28,TGTGCCAGCAGTTTGTGGACAGGGGTCTCTGGGGCCAACGTCCTGACTTTC,CASSLWTGVSGANVLTF
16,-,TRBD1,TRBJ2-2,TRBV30,TGTGCCTGGAGGGGACAGGGGGCTCCTAACGGCGGGGAGCTGTTTTTT,CAWRGQGAPNGGELFF
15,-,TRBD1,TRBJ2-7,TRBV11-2,TGTGCCAGCAGCCAGGACAGGTCTCTTCCCTACGAGCAGTACTTC,CASSQDRSLPYEQYF
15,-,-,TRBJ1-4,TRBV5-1,TGCGCCAGCAGCTTGGGGACAACAACTAATGAAAAACTGTTTTTT,CASSLGTTTNEKLFF